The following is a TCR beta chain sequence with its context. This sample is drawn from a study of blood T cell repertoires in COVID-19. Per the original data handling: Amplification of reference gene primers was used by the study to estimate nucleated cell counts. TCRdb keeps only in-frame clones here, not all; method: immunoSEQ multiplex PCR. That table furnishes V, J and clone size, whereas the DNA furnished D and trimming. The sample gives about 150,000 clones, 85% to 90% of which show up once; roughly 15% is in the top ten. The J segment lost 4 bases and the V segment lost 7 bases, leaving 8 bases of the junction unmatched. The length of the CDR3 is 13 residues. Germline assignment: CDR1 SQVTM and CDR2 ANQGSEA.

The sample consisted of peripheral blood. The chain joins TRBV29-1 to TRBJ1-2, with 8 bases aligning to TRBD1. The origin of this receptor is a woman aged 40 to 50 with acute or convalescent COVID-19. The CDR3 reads CSANRGVGYGYTF. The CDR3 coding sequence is TGCAGCGCCAACAGGGGGGTTGGCTATGGCTACACCTTC.